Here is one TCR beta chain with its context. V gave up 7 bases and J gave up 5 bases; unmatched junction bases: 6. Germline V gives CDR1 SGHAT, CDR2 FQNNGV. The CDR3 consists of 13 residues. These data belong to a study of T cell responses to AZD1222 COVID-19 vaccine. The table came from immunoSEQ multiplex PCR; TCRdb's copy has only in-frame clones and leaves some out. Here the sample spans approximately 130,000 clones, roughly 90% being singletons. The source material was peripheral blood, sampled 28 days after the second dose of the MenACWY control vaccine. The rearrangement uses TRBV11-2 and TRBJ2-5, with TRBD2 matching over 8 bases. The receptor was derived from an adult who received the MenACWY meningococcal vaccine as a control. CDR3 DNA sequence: TGTGCCAGCACGGGGGGGCATTCCGAGACCCAGTACTTC. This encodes CASTGGHSETQYF.